One T cell receptor beta chain is described in this entry. Authors' data handling: Reference gene primer amplification gave estimated nucleated cell counts. TCRdb keeps only in-frame clones here, not all; method: immunoSEQ multiplex PCR. The V and J calls and the clone size are those of that table, but D and trimming were determined from the DNA. The sample lists 250,000 to 300,000 clones, 80% to 90% occurring once. The data originate from a study of blood T cell repertoires in COVID-19. Study summary: PBMCs, B-cell-depleted T cells, or T cells provided the cDNA or gDNA that made up the material.

The sequenced sample was peripheral blood. This sequence was found in a woman in her 70s with COVID-19, enrolled during active disease.

In DNA, the CDR3 is TGTGCCAGCAGCCCACCTACCGGACAGGGAGGTGGCTACACCTTC. This codes for CASSPPTGQGGGYTF. This rearrangement joins TRBV28 to TRBJ1-2; 8 bases agree with TRBD1. Germline CDR1 is MDHEN and CDR2 is SYDVKM. With V trimmed by 6 bases and J by 7 bases, 13 bases remained unmatched. CDR3 length: 15 amino acids.